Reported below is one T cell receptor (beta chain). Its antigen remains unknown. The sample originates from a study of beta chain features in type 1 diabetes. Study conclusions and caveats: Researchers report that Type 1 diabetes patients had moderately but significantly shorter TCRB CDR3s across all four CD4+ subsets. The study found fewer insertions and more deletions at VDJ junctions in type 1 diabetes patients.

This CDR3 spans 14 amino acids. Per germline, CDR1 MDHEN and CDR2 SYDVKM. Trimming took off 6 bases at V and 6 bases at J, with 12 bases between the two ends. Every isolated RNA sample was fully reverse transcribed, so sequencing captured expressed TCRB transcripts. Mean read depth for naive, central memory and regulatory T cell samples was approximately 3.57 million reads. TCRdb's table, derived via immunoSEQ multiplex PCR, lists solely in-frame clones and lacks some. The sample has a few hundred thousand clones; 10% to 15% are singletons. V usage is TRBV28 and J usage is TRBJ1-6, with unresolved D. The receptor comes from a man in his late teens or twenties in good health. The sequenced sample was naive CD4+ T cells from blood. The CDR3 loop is CASSTPGFNSPLHF. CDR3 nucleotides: TGTGCCAGCAGCACCCCGGGGTTTAATTCACCCCTCCACTTT.